The clone carrying this T cell receptor beta chain came up a few times. Using its own MiXCR run on the 5' RACE reads, TCRdb lists one record per CDR3 protein. Altogether under 700,000 distinct CDR3 sequences are present, around 17% being singletons, with the ten largest covering 15% to 20%. Germline lookup yields CDR1 MNHEY and CDR2 SVGEGT. The CDR3 runs to 14 residues. Trimming removed 7 bases from V and 9 bases from J; junction bases left unmatched: 11. The sample belongs to a study of T cells after yellow fever vaccination. The sequences come from PBMCs, collected roughly 5 days after the first yellow fever vaccination. The source is a man aged 18 to 29 who received the YFV17D yellow fever vaccine. The V gene is TRBV6-2 or TRBV6-3, the J gene TRBJ2-3, with 9 bases identical to TRBD2. The CDR3 DNA is TGTGCCAGCACCCACCCAGGACTAGCGAACACGCAGTATTTT. This gives the protein CASTHPGLANTQYF.